This T cell receptor (beta chain) was documented in a study of shared clonotypes between healthy human individuals. Overall study context: The cohort had a couple of women and a few men, ages 18 to 49. Each donor had three CD4 naive, three CD4 memory, two CD8 naive and one CD8 memory plate.

Profiled with immunoSEQ multiplex PCR; TCRdb holds only in-frame clones, not every one. The table shows millions of clones, with approximately 95% occurring only once. There are a few counts of this clone. This CDR3 has 15 amino acids. Per the germline V gene, CDR1 is LNHDA and CDR2 is SQIVND (reference sequence). V trimming: 5 bases; J trimming: 3 bases; junction bases outside the gene matches: 9. This receptor was obtained from a man between 18 and 35 years old in good health. Some clones in this sample may be carry-over from other donors' samples. The chain employs TRBV19 and TRBJ1-2; 7 bases are a match to TRBD1. Specimen: naive CD4+ T cells from PBMCs. Subset noted: CD45RA+ positively selected. The CDR3: CASSSIGQDYYGYTF. The CDR3 region has the DNA TGTGCCAGTAGTTCTATTGGACAGGATTACTATGGCTACACCTTC.